This TCR beta chain was found in a study of metastatic and nonmetastatic thyroid tumors. At the level of the study: It was across blood and tumor or nodule tissue from malignant and benign thyroid patients that repertoires were compared.

Per the authors' pipeline: Differences in CDR3 between clinicopathological groups were drawn on to build a classifier intended to discriminate distant-metastatic papillary thyroid cancer patients. TCRdb ran MiXCR on the PCR reads. The V and J calls, along with clone size, are taken from TCRdb and not from the paper's own processing. In the table there are approximately 50,000 clones, 4% of which are singletons. The CDR3 sequence is 12 residues long. CDR1 is GTSNPN, CDR2 SVGIG, per germline (reference sequence). Trimming removed 2 bases from V and 7 bases from J, with 11 bases in between. This clone was seen ten or more times. All patients were treatment-naive before thyroid surgery.

This sequence was found in a female donor with papillary thyroid cancer or a benign thyroid nodule (not recorded which). Some clones in this sample may be carry-over from other donors' samples. The sequencing sample was made of blood. This sequence joins TRBV30 and TRBJ1-1; D is possibly TRBD1 (6 bases). CDR3 nucleotide sequence: TGTGCCTGGAGTCCGGGACAACATGAAGCTTTCTTT. Translation gives CAWSPGQHEAFF.